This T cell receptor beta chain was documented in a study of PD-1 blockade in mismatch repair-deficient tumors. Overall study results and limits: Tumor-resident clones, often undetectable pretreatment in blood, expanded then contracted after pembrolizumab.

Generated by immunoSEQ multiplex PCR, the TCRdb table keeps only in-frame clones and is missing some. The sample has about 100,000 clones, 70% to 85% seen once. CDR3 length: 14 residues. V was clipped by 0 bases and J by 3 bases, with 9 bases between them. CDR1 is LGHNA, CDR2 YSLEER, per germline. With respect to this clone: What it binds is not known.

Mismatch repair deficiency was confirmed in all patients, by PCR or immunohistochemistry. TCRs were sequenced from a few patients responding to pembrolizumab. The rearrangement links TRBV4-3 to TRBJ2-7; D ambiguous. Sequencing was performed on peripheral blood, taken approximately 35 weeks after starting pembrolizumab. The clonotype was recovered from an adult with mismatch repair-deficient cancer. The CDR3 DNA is TGCGCCAGCAGCCAAGAGGACGGCTTCTACGAGCAGTACTTC. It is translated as CASSQEDGFYEQYF.